Listed below are T cell receptor beta chains from one sample, sequenced in a study of human T cells and chemical hapten exposure. TCRdb reprocessed the RACE reads with MiXCR, giving one entry per CDR3 protein. Of about 380,000 distinct CDR3 sequences in the sample, 4% to 6% are singletons; the top ten hold 2.6%. The sample here was whole blood, taken in connection with sensitization to the hapten diphenylcyclopropenone (DPC). These receptors originate from a woman aged 45 to 65 with alopecia areata. Some clones in this sample may be carry-over from other donors' samples. The CDR3 runs from the conserved cysteine through the conserved F or W. The D gene is left open where the match is weak. Clone size is stated in some rows and not others, as once, few, many or a class when expanded.

d_call	j_call	v_call	clone_size	cdr3_nt	cdr3_aa
-	TRBJ2-3	TRBV4-3	-	TGCGCCAGCAGCCAAGATAAAGATACGCAGTATTTT	CASSQDKDTQYF
-	TRBJ2-1	TRBV27	-	TGTGCCAGCAGTTTAAAACAGTTCTCCTACAATGAGCAGTTCTTC	CASSLKQFSYNEQFF
-	TRBJ2-5	TRBV21-1	few	TGTGCCAGTGTCGGACTAGCCAGGGGACAAGAGACCCAGTACTTC	CASVGLARGQETQYF
-	TRBJ2-4	TRBV6-6	few	TGTGCCAGCAGCCGGGACATTCAGTACTTC	CASSRDIQYF
TRBD2	TRBJ2-1	TRBV6-6	few	TGTGCCAGCAGTCCACTAGCGGGAGGTGGTGAGCAGTTCTTC	CASSPLAGGGEQFF
TRBD2	TRBJ2-7	TRBV5-1	few	TGCGCCAGCAGCGCTACTAGCGGGGGTCCCTACGAGCAGTACTTC	CASSATSGGPYEQYF
-	TRBJ2-7	TRBV20-1	few	TGCAGTGCCCCTCAGGGACCCTACGAGCAGTACTTC	CSAPQGPYEQYF
TRBD1	TRBJ1-1	TRBV4-2	many	TGTGCCAGCAGCCAGGCCGGGACAGAAACTGAAGCTTTCTTT	CASSQAGTETEAFF
-	TRBJ1-5	TRBV5-1	few	TGCGCCAGCAGCTTGGCCTCAGCAGACAATCAGCCCCAGCATTTT	CASSLASADNQPQHF
-	TRBJ2-7	TRBV5-1	many	TGCGCCAGCAGTTTCAGCATGGGCGAGCAGTACTTC	CASSFSMGEQYF
-	TRBJ1-1	TRBV6-2/TRBV6-3	-	TGTGCCAGCAGTTACTCGCCAGCGATGAACACTGAAGCTTTCTTT	CASSYSPAMNTEAFF
-	TRBJ1-1	TRBV12-3/TRBV12-4	few	TGTGCCAGCAGTCTCCTCGGGGCAGGCCGGACTGAAGCTTTCTTT	CASSLLGAGRTEAFF
TRBD2	TRBJ2-3	TRBV6-6	few	TGTGCCAGCAGACCCGAGGCTAGCGGGGGGTGGGGCACAGATACGCAGTATTTT	CASRPEASGGWGTDTQYF
-	TRBJ2-1	TRBV2	many	TGTGCCAGCAGTGAACGGTCCAGGAGCTCCTACAATGAGCAGTTCTTC	CASSERSRSSYNEQFF
-	TRBJ2-3	TRBV10-3	many	TGTGCCATCAGTGAAGAGGGGAGAACGCAGTATTTT	CAISEEGRTQYF
TRBD2	TRBJ2-1	TRBV4-2	-	TGTGCCAGCAGCCAAGGGGCTAGCGGGGGGTCAAGGTCCGAGCAGTTCTTC	CASSQGASGGSRSEQFF
-	TRBJ2-2	TRBV7-2	many	TGTGCCAGCAGCCTGGGACGAGCGAACACCGGGGAGCTGTTTTTT	CASSLGRANTGELFF
-	TRBJ2-7	TRBV12-3/TRBV12-4	many	TGTGCCAGCAGCAAAACCCCTTCGGGCGGGTTCTACGAGCAGTACTTC	CASSKTPSGGFYEQYF
-	TRBJ1-1	TRBV29-1	many	TGCAGCGTTGACAGGGAGAAGGACACTGAAGCTTTCTTT	CSVDREKDTEAFF
-	TRBJ2-5	TRBV15	many	TGTGCCACCAGCATGCAACGACTCCAAGAGACCCAGTACTTC	CATSMQRLQETQYF
-	TRBJ1-2	TRBV13	-	TGTGCCAGCAGCTCTAGGGACCATGGCTACACCTTC	CASSSRDHGYTF
-	TRBJ2-3	TRBV12-3/TRBV12-4	many	TGTGCCAGCAGTTTACGCCAAAGCACAGATACGCAGTATTTT	CASSLRQSTDTQYF
TRBD2	TRBJ2-3	TRBV7-2	many	TGTGCCAGCAGCTTAGCGACTAGCGGGGGATTCACAGATACGCAGTATTTT	CASSLATSGGFTDTQYF
-	TRBJ1-5	TRBV20-1	-	TGCAGTGCTACGGAGGGGGGGGCAGATCAGCCCCAGCATTTT	CSATEGGADQPQHF
-	TRBJ2-1	TRBV20-1	-	TGCAGTGCTAGTGGACAGATCCATGAGCAGTTCTTC	CSASGQIHEQFF
-	TRBJ2-3	TRBV3-1	many	TGTGCCAGCAGCCAAGACGTAAGTGGGACGCAGTATTTT	CASSQDVSGTQYF
-	TRBJ1-2	TRBV12-3/TRBV12-4	many	TGTGCCAGCAGCAACACCATAGGCTACACCTTC	CASSNTIGYTF
-	TRBJ2-4	TRBV29-1	few	TGCAGCGTTGTTTCCAGGGAAAACATTCAGTACTTC	CSVVSRENIQYF
TRBD2	TRBJ2-3	TRBV20-1	many	TGCAGTGCTAGGGTTCCTTCTAGCGGAAGCACAGATACGCAGTATTTT	CSARVPSSGSTDTQYF
-	TRBJ2-7	TRBV2	-	TGTGCCAGCAGTGACGGGTATGAGTACTTC	CASSDGYEYF
-	TRBJ2-1	TRBV28	few	TGTGCCAGCAGGCCGGGGACCACCGTCGATGAGCAGTTCTTC	CASRPGTTVDEQFF
-	TRBJ2-5	TRBV20-1	many	TGCAGTGCTAGAGAAACACTACGTCAAGAGACCCAGTACTTC	CSARETLRQETQYF
TRBD1	TRBJ1-2	TRBV3-1	few	TGTGCCAGCAGCCAAGCACGGGACAGGACAAACTATGGCTACACCTTC	CASSQARDRTNYGYTF
-	TRBJ1-6	TRBV10-1	few	TGCGCCAGCAGCGCCGGACTCAATAATTCACCCCTCCACTTT	CASSAGLNNSPLHF
-	TRBJ2-7	TRBV4-1	many	TGCGCCAGCAGCCAAGGGCCAGGCACACCGGAATACTTC	CASSQGPGTPEYF
-	TRBJ1-1	TRBV6-6	few	TGTGCCAGTGACGGAACTGAAGCTTTCTTT	CASDGTEAFF
TRBD1	TRBJ1-5	TRBV7-2	-	TGTGCCAGCAGCTTAGGGGGACAGGGTAGCAATCAGCCCCAGCATTTT	CASSLGGQGSNQPQHF
-	TRBJ1-5	TRBV5-1	many	TGCGCCAGCAGCTTGGAGCCCGGCAATCAGCCCCAGCATTTT	CASSLEPGNQPQHF
TRBD1	TRBJ2-2	TRBV11-2	many	TGTGCCAGCACCCGTGGACAGGGAATGTCCGGGGAGCTGTTTTTT	CASTRGQGMSGELFF
-	TRBJ1-6	TRBV14	many	TGTGCCAGCAGCCAGGGGCCAGGCCTGGGAGATTCACCCCTCCACTTT	CASSQGPGLGDSPLHF
TRBD2	TRBJ2-1	TRBV4-3	-	TGCGCCAGCAGCCAAGAGATAGGAGGGCTAGCGGGAGTCAATGAGCAGTTCTTC	CASSQEIGGLAGVNEQFF